This T cell receptor (beta chain) derives from a study of regulatory T cells in long-lasting Graves disease. About the study: With positive TSH receptor antibodies and over 5 years of antithyroid drugs, Graves' disease was considered persistent.

V lost 1 base, J lost 2 bases, and 5 bases stayed unmatched. CDR1 and CDR2 (germline): MDHEN, SYDVKM. The CDR3 is 16 residues long. iRepertoire HTBI primers and Arm-PCR of CDR3 regions built TCR beta libraries. TCRdb itself ran the multiplex PCR reads through MiXCR, one entry per CDR3 protein. The table lists about 460,000 distinct CDR3 sequences, less than 25% of them singletons. This clonotype was detected many times. What it binds is not known. As to time point: persistent/refractory GD, antithyroid drugs over 5 years with positive TRAb. PBMC RNA was the source of the TCR library. By American Thyroid Association guidelines, Graves' disease was diagnosed in the cohort. Study observations and caveats: Repertoires from persistent disease leaned toward TRBV28, TRBJ1-2 and TRBJ2-5. Whereas about a thousand public clonotypes were shared by new patients, persistent patients shared more, at about 2,500.

The clonotype comes from a female donor with Graves disease. This chain links TRBV28 with TRBJ2-5; 9 bases are shared with TRBD2. Sequenced here: peripheral blood mononuclear cells (PBMCs), sampled when the disease was refractory, from a patient treated with antithyroid drugs. The DNA for the CDR3 is TGTGCCAGCAGTTTATTGGGAGCGGGAGGACAAGAGACCCAGTACTTC. Protein: CASSLLGAGGQETQYF. The whole variable domain, filled in from reference TRBV28 and TRBJ2-5, reads DVKVTQSSRYLVKRTGEKVFLECVQDMDHENMFWYRQDPGLGLRLIYFSYDVKMKEKGDIPEGYSVSREKKERFSLILESASTNQTSMYLCASSLLGAGGQETQYFGPGTRLLVL.